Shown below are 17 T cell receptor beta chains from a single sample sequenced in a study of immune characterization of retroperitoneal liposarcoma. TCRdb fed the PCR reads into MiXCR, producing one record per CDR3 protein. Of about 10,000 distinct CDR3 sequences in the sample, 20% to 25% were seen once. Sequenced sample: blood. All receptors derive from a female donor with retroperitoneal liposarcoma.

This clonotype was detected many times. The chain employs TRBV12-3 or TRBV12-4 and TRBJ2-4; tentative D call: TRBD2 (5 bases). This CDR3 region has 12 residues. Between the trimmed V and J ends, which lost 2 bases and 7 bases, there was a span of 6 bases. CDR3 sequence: CASSLTSNIQYF. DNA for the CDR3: TGTGCCAGCAGTTTAACTAGTAACATTCAGTACTTC.

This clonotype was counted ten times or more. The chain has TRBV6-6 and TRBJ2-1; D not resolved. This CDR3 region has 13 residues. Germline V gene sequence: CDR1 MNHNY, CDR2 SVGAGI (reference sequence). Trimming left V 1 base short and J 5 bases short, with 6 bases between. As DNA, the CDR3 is TGTGCCAGCAGTTACTATAGGGACAATGAGCAGTTCTTC. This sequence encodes CASSYYRDNEQFF.

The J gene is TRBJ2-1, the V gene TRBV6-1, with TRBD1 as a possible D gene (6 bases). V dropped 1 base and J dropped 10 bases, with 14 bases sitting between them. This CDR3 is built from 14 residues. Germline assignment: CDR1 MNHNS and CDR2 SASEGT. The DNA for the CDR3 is TGTGCCAGCAGTGAAGTCAACAGGGCCTACGAGCAGTTCTTC. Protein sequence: CASSEVNRAYEQFF.

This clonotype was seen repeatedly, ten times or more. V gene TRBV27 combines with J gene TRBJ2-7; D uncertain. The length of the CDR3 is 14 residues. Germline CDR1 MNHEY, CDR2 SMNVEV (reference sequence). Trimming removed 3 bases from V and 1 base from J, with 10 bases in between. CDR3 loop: CASSFSDASYEQYF. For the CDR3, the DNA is TGTGCCAGCAGTTTTTCAGACGCTTCCTACGAGCAGTACTTC.

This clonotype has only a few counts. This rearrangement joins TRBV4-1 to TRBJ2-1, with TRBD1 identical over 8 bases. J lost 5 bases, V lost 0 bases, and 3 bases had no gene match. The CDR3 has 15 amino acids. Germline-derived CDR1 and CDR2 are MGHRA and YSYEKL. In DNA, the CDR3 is TGCGCCAGCAGCCAAGATGACAGGGGAAACAATGAGCAGTTCTTC. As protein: CASSQDDRGNNEQFF.

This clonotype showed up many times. The CDR3 nucleotides read TGCAGTGCTAGAGAGGCGGGGCAGGGAGGGAACACTGAAGCTTTCTTT. Its protein is CSAREAGQGGNTEAFF. This sequence joins TRBV20-1 and TRBJ1-1; a possible D gene is TRBD1 (5 bases). The CDR3 is 16 residues long. Germline values: CDR1 DFQATT, CDR2 SNEGSKA (reference sequence). V was pared by 0 bases and J by 1 base, with 15 bases between.

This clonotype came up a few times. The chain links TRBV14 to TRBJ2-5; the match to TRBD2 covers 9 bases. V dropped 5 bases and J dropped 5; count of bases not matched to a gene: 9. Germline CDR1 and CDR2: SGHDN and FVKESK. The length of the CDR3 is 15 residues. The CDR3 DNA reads TGTGCCAGCAGCTATAGCGGGAGTAGATCTGAGACCCAGTACTTC. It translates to CASSYSGSRSETQYF.

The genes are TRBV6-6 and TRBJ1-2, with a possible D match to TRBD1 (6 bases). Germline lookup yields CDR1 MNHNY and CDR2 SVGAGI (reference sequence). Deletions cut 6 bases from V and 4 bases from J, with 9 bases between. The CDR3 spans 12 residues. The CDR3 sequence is CASRQGIYGYTF. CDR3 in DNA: TGTGCCAGCAGGCAGGGGATCTATGGCTACACCTTC.

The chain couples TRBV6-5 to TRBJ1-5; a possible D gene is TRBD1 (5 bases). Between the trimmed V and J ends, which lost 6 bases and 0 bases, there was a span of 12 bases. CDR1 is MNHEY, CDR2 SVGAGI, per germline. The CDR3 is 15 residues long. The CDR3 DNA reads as TGTGCCAGCAGCCCGGAGGGGAATAGCAATCAGCCCCAGCATTTT. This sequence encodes CASSPEGNSNQPQHF.

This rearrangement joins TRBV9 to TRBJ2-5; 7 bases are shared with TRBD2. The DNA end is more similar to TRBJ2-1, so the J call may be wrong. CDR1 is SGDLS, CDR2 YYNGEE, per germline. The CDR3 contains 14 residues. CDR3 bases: TGTGCCAGCAGCCCCCGGACTAGTGCCAATGAGCAGTTCTTC. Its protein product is CASSPRTSANEQFF.

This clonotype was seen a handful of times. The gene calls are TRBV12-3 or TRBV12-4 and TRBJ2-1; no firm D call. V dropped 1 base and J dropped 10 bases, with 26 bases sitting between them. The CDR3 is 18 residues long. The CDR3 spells CASSLGRPGTLPLYEQFF. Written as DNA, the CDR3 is TGTGCCAGCAGTTTAGGACGGCCGGGTACACTCCCCCTCTACGAGCAGTTCTTC.

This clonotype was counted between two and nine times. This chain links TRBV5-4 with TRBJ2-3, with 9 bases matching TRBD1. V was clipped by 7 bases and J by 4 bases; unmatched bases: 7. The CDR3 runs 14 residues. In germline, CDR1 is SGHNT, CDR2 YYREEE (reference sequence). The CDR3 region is CASGTGKGADTQYF. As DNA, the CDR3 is TGTGCCAGCGGGACAGGGAAAGGCGCAGATACGCAGTATTTT.

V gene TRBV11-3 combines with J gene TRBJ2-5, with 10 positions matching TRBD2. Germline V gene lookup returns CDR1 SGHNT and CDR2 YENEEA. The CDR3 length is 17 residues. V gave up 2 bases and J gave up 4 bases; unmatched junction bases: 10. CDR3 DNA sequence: TGTGCCAGCAGCTTATCTCGTCTAGCGGGAGCGGGAGAGACCCAGTACTTC. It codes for CASSLSRLAGAGETQYF.

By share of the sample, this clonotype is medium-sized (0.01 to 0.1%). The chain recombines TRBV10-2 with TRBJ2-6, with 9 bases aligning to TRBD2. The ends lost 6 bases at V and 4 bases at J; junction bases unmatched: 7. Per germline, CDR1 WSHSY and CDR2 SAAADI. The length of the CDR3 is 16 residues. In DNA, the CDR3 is TGCGCCAGCAGAGCCGCTAGCGGGACCGGGGCCAACGTCCTGACTTTC. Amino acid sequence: CASRAASGTGANVLTF.

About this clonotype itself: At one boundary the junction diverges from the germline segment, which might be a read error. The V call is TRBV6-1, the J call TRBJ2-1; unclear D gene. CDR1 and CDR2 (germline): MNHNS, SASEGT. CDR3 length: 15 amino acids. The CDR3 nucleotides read TGTGCCAGCAGTGACCGGGCAACCAACTACAATGAGCAGGTCTTC. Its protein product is CASSDRATNYNEQVF.

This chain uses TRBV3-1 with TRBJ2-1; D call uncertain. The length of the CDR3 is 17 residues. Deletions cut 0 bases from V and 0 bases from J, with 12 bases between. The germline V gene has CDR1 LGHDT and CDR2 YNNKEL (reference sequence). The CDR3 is CASSQDPPGSSYNEQFF. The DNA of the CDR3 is TGTGCCAGCAGCCAAGATCCCCCCGGTAGCTCCTACAATGAGCAGTTCTTC.

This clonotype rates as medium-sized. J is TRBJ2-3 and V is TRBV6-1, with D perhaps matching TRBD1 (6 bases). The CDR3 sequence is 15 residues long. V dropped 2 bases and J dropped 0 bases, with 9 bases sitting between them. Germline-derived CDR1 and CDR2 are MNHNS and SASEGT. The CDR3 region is CASSEQDRSTDTQYF. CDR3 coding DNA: TGTGCCAGCAGTGAACAAGACAGGAGCACAGATACGCAGTATTTT.